The T cell receptor (beta chain) described here comes from a study of blood T cell repertoires in COVID-19. Turning to the study itself: Samples taken during acute and convalescent COVID-19 were collected in the United States, Italy and Spain.

In the original workflow: Reference gene primers were amplified, and this amplification served to estimate nucleated cell counts. Assay: immunoSEQ multiplex PCR; the TCRdb copy retains only in-frame clones and omits some. V, J and clone size are those of that table, while D and trimming were read from the DNA. The sample shows tens of thousands of clones, around four fifths of them seen only once. Germline CDR1 is SGHDT and CDR2 is YYEEEE. V was pared by 4 bases and J by 10 bases, with 20 bases between. The CDR3 spans 14 residues. This TCR derives from a woman aged 60-75 years with acute or convalescent COVID-19. Sequencing was carried out using peripheral blood. The rearrangement joins TRBV5-6 to TRBJ2-5, with D maybe TRBD1 (5 bases). The CDR3 nucleotides are TGTGCCAGCAGCCCACAAACAGGTAGTGGAGACCAGTACTTC. Amino acids: CASSPQTGSGDQYF.